This TCR beta chain was captured in a study of cytomegalovirus exposure and HLA in healthy donors. PCR involved 60 Vbeta and 13 Jbeta primers. The assay was immunoSEQ multiplex PCR, and TCRdb's table has in-frame clones only and misses some. Of under 200,000 clones listed, around 79% are singletons. Germline V lookup: CDR1 LNHDA, CDR2 SQIVND (reference sequence). The CDR3 extends over 14 amino acids. Trimming stripped 5 bases from V and 3 bases from J, with 14 bases between. This receptor was identified in a male donor in good health and CMV-seropositive. Source material: PBMCs. J is TRBJ2-7 and V is TRBV19; a possible D gene is TRBD1 (5 bases). The CDR3 region is CASSPQGTVYEQYF. The CDR3 coding sequence is TGTGCCAGTAGTCCCCAGGGCACTGTCTACGAGCAGTACTTC.